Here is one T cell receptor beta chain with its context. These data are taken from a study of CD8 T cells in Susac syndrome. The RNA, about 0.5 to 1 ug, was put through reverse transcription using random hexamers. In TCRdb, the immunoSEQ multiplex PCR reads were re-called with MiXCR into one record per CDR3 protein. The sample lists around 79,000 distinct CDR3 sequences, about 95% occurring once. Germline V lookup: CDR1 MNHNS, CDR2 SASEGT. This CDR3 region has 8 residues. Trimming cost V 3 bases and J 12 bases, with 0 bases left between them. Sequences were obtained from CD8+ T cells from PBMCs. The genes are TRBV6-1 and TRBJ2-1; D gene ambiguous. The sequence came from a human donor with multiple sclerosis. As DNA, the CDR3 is TGTGCCAGCAGTGAGCAGTTCTTC. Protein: CASSEQFF.